The rows below give T cell receptor beta chains drawn from one sample of a study of shared clonotypes between healthy human individuals. The data were produced by immunoSEQ multiplex PCR, yet TCRdb's version contains in-frame clones alone and is incomplete. The sample carries about 1,800,000 clones, about 95% recorded once. Sequencing was performed on naive CD8+ T cells sorted from blood. The receptors derive from a man younger than 35 in good health. The CDR3 runs from the conserved cysteine through the conserved F or W. A D gene is named only where the DNA matches it firmly. Size is stated for part of the rows, as once, few or many counts, or as a class when the clone is expanded.

D: -; size: -; J: TRBJ2-7; V: TRBV6-1; CDR3: CASSLLQYYEQYF; DNA: TGTGCCAGCAGCCTCCTACAATATTACGAGCAGTACTTC
D: -; size: -; J: TRBJ2-7; V: TRBV21-1; CDR3: CASSWAGGYEQYF; DNA: TGTGCCAGCAGTTGGGCAGGGGGTTACGAGCAGTACTTC
D: TRBD2; size: -; J: TRBJ2-1; V: TRBV19; CDR3: CASSIDLAVAGNEQFF; DNA: TGTGCCAGTAGTATAGATCTAGCGGTGGCAGGTAATGAGCAGTTCTTC
D: -; size: -; J: TRBJ2-5; V: TRBV5-5; CDR3: CASSWVLSGQQETQYF; DNA: TGTGCCAGCAGCTGGGTTTTGTCAGGTCAGCAAGAGACCCAGTACTTC
D: TRBD1; size: -; J: TRBJ1-1; V: TRBV30; CDR3: CAWSGTGSTEAFF; DNA: TGTGCCTGGAGTGGGACAGGGAGTACTGAAGCTTTCTTT
D: TRBD1; size: -; J: TRBJ1-2; V: TRBV6-5; CDR3: CASSYTGDNGYTF; DNA: TGTGCCAGCAGTTACACAGGGGATAATGGCTACACCTTC
D: -; size: few; J: TRBJ1-5; V: TRBV4-1; CDR3: CASSQDPVIHQPQHF; DNA: TGCGCCAGCAGCCAAGATCCGGTAATTCATCAGCCCCAGCATTTT
D: -; size: -; J: TRBJ2-3; V: TRBV13; CDR3: CAASGGLEGNSSTDTQYF; DNA: TGTGCCGCAAGCGGCGGGCTAGAGGGGAACTCTAGCACAGATACGCAGTATTTT
D: TRBD1; size: -; J: TRBJ1-1; V: TRBV19; CDR3: CASGQGGITEAFF; DNA: TGTGCCAGCGGGCAGGGGGGCATCACTGAAGCTTTCTTT
D: TRBD1; size: once; J: TRBJ2-5; V: TRBV2; CDR3: CASRETGGQETQYF; DNA: TGTGCCAGCAGGGAGACAGGGGGCCAAGAGACCCAGTACTTC
D: -; size: -; J: TRBJ2-2; V: TRBV29-1; CDR3: CSGGDLSTGELFF; DNA: TGCAGCGGGGGGGACCTTTCCACCGGGGAGCTGTTTTTT
D: TRBD2; size: -; J: TRBJ2-1; V: TRBV4-3; CDR3: CASSPDGLAEYNEQFF; DNA: TGCGCCAGCAGCCCGGATGGACTAGCGGAGTACAATGAGCAGTTCTTC
D: TRBD1; size: -; J: TRBJ2-3; V: TRBV27; CDR3: CASSFRTGLGTDTQYF; DNA: TGTGCCAGCAGTTTCCGGACAGGCCTGGGCACAGATACGCAGTATTTT
D: TRBD2; size: -; J: TRBJ2-1; V: TRBV4-1; CDR3: CASSQDLLGLAGWLVYNEQFF; DNA: TGCGCCAGCAGCCAAGATCTTTTGGGACTAGCGGGGTGGTTAGTTTACAATGAGCAGTTCTTC
D: TRBD1; size: -; J: TRBJ1-2; V: TRBV6-5; CDR3: CASSPTGGGGYTF; DNA: TGTGCCAGCAGCCCCACAGGGGGCGGAGGCTACACCTTC
D: TRBD2; size: -; J: TRBJ2-7; V: TRBV28; CDR3: CASSSTSTEQYF; DNA: TGTGCCAGCAGTTCGACTAGCACCGAGCAGTACTTC
D: TRBD2; size: -; J: TRBJ2-2; V: TRBV7-9; CDR3: CASSNTPGTRANTGELFF; DNA: TGTGCCAGCAGCAACACCCCCGGGACTAGGGCAAACACCGGGGAGCTGTTTTTT
D: TRBD1; size: -; J: TRBJ2-5; V: TRBV7-9; CDR3: CASSQGTGPFPQETQYF; DNA: TGTGCCAGCAGCCAGGGGACAGGGCCATTCCCTCAAGAGACCCAGTACTTC
D: -; size: -; J: TRBJ2-3; V: TRBV6-5; CDR3: CASRPTGTDTQYF; DNA: TGTGCCAGCAGGCCTACAGGGACAGATACGCAGTATTTT
D: TRBD2; size: -; J: TRBJ2-1; V: TRBV11-2; CDR3: CASSSGTRVGEQFF; DNA: TGTGCCAGCAGTTCCGGGACTAGGGTGGGTGAGCAGTTCTTC
D: -; size: -; J: TRBJ1-3; V: TRBV6-7; CDR3: CASGEGHSGNTIYF; DNA: TGTGCCAGCGGAGAGGGACACTCTGGAAACACCATATATTTT
D: TRBD2; size: -; J: TRBJ2-3; V: TRBV7-9; CDR3: CASSFPRGGGTDTQYF; DNA: TGTGCCAGCAGCTTCCCCCGGGGGGGCGGCACAGATACGCAGTATTTT